This T cell receptor (beta chain) came from a study of shared T cell receptors in the human thymus. Germline trimming cut 1 base from V and 5 bases from J; bases unmatched to any gene: 3. CDR1 and CDR2 from the germline V gene are SGHAT and FQNNGV. The CDR3 runs to 15 residues. Sequencing was performed with immunoSEQ multiplex PCR; in TCRdb, only in-frame clones are kept and a portion is missing. The repertoire holds about 500,000 clones, with more than 75% as singletons. These data were likewise used in another study, on human thymus T cells. That study adds: Surgeons resected thymus tissue during corrective heart surgery. Gene usage (both V and J) appeared biased in thymic and blood repertoires.

The sequence came from a boy under two years old with a congenital heart defect. The sample consisted of thymocytes. The rearrangement joins TRBV11-2 to TRBJ2-5, with 11 bases that match TRBD2. CDR3 protein: CASSLVAGGRETQYF. The CDR3 bases are TGTGCCAGCAGCTTAGTAGCGGGGGGGAGGGAGACCCAGTACTTC.